Included here is one T cell receptor (beta chain) sequence, with context. Which antigen it targets is not known. Per-base qualities were not stored, and no clone one base away is much larger. This specimen comes from a study of graft-versus-host responses after intestinal transplantation (dated by TCRdb to the early 2020s). Some background on the complete study: Recipients received multivisceral, liver-intestinal, or isolated intestinal transplants. Anti-thymocyte globulin induction was given to all recipients, followed by maintenance tacrolimus and steroids for around three years. After intestinal transplantation, graft-versus-host and host-versus-graft alloreactive T cell clones in the graft, circulation and bone marrow were tracked using bulk TCR-beta CDR3 sequencing. Alloreactive clones were identified by sequencing pre-transplant mixed lymphocyte reaction products and comparing these products with unstimulated pre-transplant donor and recipient T cells. Of the approximately 25 intestinal transplant recipients enrolled in the cohort, one of whom was a retransplant, a few patients without pretransplant specimens were excluded. Donor T cell macrochimerism was defined as a peak of at least 4% donor T cells among recipient peripheral blood mononuclear cells. Instead of going to the commercial service, samples from three later patients were sequenced in-house on an Illumina MiSeq and processed with MiXCR. Results the study describes overall, beyond this receptor: GvH clones were detected in recipient bone marrow, and some of these GvH clones were observed earlier in ileal mucosa or blood, consistent with an intestinal mucosal origin. Early after transplant, peak levels of circulating GvH clones were found to be associated with declines in HvG clones. Patients with donor T cell macrochimerism had high GvH to HvG T cell clonal ratios in their allografts. The relatively low number and heterogeneity of intestinal transplant patients limited the conclusions.

The meaning of the sample's time point label: cells obtained before transplantation from donor or recipient. CD3+CD4+ and CD3+CD8+ populations were FACS-sorted from unstimulated pre-transplant donor and recipient cells taken from spleen or lymph nodes. Library preparation was by the immunoSEQ multiplex PCR assay. In most patients, genomic DNA was isolated using the Qiagen DNeasy Blood and Tissue Kit and sent frozen to Adaptive Biotechnologies for TCR sequencing. Adaptive Biotechnologies carried out high-throughput TCR-beta CDR3 sequencing of genomic DNA for most patients. Regarding the original processing steps: Adaptive's ImmunoSEQ software was the source of the TCR sequencing data for approximately 18 patients, while a few other patients were processed with MiXCR and VDJtools. CD4 versus CD8 sorting errors were corrected by removing sequences found in both subsets at a frequency ratio below 5:1. CDR3 nucleotide sequences shared between donor and recipient were removed because the origin of such sequences could not be assigned. Alloreactive clones required at least 2-fold expansion over unstimulated cells and minimum CFSE-low frequency of 0.002% (template counts) or 0.001% (read counts). Mappable clones were those detected in sequenced pre-transplant spleen, lymph node, or MLR CFSE-low populations of the donor or recipient. Cumulative frequency of alloreactive clones was calculated as a percentage of all sequences weighted by copy number. TCRdb limited this immuneACCESS table to in-frame rearrangements with V and J called. A share of clones is missing; checked studies link under half to unresolved V genes, and the rest is unexplained. V, J and clone size are taken as reported in that table, and D and trimming were inferred from the DNA itself. The sample profile shows 38,000 or so clones; approximately 95% of them were found once. Jointly, the top ten make up about 0.55% of the sample.

The CDR3 spans 14 residues, from the cysteine through the phenylalanine. Only the CDR3 portion is preserved as DNA: 42 bases, with reading frame beginning at the first base. The germline V gene encodes CDR1 LGHNA and CDR2 YSLEER. V is cut back by 5 bases and J by 0 bases, with 4 bases in the junction unmatched. This TCR came from a human donor who was the organ donor for an intestinal transplant. Sequencing was performed on unstimulated CD8+ T cells sorted from spleen or lymph node cells, taken before transplant. The rearrangement combines TRBV4-3 with TRBJ2-7; TRBD1 fits 7 bases in the junction. CDR3 sequence: CASSFRDSSYEQYF. The DNA sequence is TGCGCCAGCAGCTTCCGGGACAGCTCCTACGAGCAGTACTTC.